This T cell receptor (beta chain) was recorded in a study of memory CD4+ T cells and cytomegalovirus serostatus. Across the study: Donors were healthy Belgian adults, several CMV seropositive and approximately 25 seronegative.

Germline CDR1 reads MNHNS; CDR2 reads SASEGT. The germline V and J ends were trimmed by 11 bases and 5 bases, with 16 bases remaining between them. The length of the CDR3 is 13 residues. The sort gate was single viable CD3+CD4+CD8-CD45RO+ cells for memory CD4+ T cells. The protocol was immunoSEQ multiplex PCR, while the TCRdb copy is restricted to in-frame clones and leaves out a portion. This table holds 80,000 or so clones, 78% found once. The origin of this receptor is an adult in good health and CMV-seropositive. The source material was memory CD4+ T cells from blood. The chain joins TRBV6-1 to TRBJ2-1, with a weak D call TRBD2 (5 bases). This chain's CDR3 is CASSSSGHNEQFF. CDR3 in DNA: TGTGCCTCCTCTTCCAGCGGCCACAATGAGCAGTTCTTC.